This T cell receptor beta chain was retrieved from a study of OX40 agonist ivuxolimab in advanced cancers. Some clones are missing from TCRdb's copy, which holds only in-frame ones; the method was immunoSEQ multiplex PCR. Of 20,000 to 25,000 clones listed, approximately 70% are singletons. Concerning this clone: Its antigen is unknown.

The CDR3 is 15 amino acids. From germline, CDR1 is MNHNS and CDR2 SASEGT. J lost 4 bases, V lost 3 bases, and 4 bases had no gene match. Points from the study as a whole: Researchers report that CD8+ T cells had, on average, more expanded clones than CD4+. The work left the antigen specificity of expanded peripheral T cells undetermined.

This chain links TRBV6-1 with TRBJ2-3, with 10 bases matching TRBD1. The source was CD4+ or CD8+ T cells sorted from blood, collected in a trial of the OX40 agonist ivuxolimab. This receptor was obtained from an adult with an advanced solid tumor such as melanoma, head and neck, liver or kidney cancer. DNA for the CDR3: TGTGCCAGCAGTGACTCGACAGGGGGCGCAGATACGCAGTATTTT. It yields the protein CASSDSTGGADTQYF.